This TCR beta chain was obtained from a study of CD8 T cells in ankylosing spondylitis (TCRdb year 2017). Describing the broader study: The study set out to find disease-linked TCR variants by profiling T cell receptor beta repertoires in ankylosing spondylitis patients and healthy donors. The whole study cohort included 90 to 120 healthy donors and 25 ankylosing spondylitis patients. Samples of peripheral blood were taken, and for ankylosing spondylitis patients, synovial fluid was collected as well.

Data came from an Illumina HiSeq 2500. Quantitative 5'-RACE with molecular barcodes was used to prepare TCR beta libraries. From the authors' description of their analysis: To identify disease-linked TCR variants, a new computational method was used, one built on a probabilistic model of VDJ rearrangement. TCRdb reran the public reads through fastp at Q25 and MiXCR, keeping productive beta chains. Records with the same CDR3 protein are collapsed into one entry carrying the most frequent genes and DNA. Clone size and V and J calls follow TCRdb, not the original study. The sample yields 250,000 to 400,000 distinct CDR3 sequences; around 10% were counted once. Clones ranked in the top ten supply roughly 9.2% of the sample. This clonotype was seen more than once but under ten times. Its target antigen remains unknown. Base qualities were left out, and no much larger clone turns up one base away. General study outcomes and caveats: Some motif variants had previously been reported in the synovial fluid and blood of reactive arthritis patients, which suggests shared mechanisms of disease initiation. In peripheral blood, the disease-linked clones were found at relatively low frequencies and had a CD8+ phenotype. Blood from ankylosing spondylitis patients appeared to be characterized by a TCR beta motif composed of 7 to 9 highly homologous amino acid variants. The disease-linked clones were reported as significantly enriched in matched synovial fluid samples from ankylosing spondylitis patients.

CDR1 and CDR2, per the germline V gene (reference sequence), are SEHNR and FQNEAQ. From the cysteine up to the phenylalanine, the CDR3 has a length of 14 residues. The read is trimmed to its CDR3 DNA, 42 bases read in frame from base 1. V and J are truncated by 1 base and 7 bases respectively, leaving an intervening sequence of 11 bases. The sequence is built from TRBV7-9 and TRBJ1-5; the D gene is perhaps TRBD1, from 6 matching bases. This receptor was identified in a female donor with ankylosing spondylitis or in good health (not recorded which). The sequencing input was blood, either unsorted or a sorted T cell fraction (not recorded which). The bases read TGTGCCAGCAGCTTAGTGGGGGGGCAGCAGCCCCAGCATTTT. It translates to CASSLVGGQQPQHF.